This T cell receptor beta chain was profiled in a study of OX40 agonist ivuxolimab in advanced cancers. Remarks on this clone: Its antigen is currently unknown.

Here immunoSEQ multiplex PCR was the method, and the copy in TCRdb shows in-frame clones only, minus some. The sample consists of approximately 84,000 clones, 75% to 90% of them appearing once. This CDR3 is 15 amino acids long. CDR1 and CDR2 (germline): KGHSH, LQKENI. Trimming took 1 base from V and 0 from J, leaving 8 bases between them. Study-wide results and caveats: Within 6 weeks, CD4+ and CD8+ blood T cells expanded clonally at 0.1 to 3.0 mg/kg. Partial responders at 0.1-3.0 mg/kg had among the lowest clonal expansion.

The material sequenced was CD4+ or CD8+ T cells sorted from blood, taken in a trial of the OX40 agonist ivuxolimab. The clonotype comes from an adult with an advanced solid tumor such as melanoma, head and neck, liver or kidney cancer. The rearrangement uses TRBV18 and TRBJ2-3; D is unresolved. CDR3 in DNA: TGTGCCAGCTCACCACTGCAAACTAGCACAGATACGCAGTATTTT. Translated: CASSPLQTSTDTQYF.